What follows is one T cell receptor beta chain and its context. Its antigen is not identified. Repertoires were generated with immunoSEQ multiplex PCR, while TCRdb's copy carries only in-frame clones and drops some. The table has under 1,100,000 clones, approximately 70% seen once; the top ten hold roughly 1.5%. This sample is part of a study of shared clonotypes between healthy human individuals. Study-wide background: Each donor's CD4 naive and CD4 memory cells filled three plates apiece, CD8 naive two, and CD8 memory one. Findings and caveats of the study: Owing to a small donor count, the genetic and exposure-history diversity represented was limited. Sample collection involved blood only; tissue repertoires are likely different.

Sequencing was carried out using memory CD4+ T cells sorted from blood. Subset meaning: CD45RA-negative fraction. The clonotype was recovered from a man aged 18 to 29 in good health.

CDR3 region: CASSVGPGQSSYNEQFF. The CDR3 region has the DNA TGTGCCAGCAGCGTAGGGCCAGGGCAGAGCTCCTACAATGAGCAGTTCTTC. V gene TRBV9 combines with J gene TRBJ2-1, with a tentative D call TRBD1 (5 bases). The length of the CDR3 is 17 residues. Germline values: CDR1 SGDLS, CDR2 YYNGEE. V dropped 0 bases and J dropped 0 bases, with 13 bases sitting between them.